This T cell receptor beta chain appears in the sequencing data of a study of blood T cells in healthy people across ages. Sample-barcoded 5' priming and a J-beta primer mix drove a second PCR of about 6 to 11 cycles. A single record per CDR3 protein comes from TCRdb applying MiXCR to the 5' RACE reads. The sample has around 1,000,000 distinct CDR3 sequences; approximately 25% are singletons. Many counts were recorded for this clonotype. The length of the CDR3 is 12 residues. Looked up from germline, CDR1 is MNHEY and CDR2 is SVGAGI. V dropped 5 bases and J dropped 7 bases, with 9 bases sitting between them. The sample was also reused in another study, on T cells of mothers and their children. As that report states: The donors comprised about 6 children and their three healthy Caucasian mothers. A primer called M1S, used in the second PCR, added sample barcodes and 2-4 random nucleotides. Related mother-child pairs showed slightly higher but non-significant overlap than unrelated pairs.

Sequencing was performed on blood. This chain joins TRBV6-5 and TRBJ2-1; a weak D match, TRBD1 (6 bases). This sequence originates from a girl aged 2 to 9 in good health. The chain's CDR3 is CASSRRGNEQFF. The CDR3 DNA sequence: TGTGCCAGCAGTCGCAGGGGAAATGAGCAGTTCTTC.